Detailed here is one T cell receptor (beta chain). The target of this receptor is not known. One junction end disagrees with the germline gene, perhaps due to a read error. The sample belongs to a study of T cells in localized non-small cell lung cancer (TCRdb year 2020). Some background on the complete study: The study examined T cell repertoires in under 300 patients with early-stage NSCLC and compared tumors with uninvolved tumor-adjacent lungs. The cohort was made up of hundreds of treatment-naive NSCLC patients whose localized lung tumors had been resected. The mean age of the NSCLC patients was roughly 63 years, with 130 or so men and 107 women. Summary of the overall study and its limitations: Because the study design was exploratory, TCR variables were selected using unadjusted p-values without false-discovery rate correction. Uninvolved tumor-adjacent lung showed the highest T cell clonality, higher than tumor, which suggests more focused antigenic responses in the adjacent lung. Because multi-region tumor sequencing was not performed, intratumor heterogeneity could not be ruled out. A median of approximately 53 of the top 100 tumor clones turned up in the paired uninvolved adjacent lung, and some 28 of those clones also ranked among the top 100 of that same adjacent lung. Longer overall survival was associated with higher blood T cell density, whereas shorter survival was associated with higher adjacent-lung clonality.

The immunoSEQ Assay was used to sequence TCR beta CDR3 regions from DNA. The study's own analysis went as follows. To compute T cell density, TCR beta template counts were normalized to usable DNA, which was estimated by amplifying housekeeping genes. Richness was estimated using the preseqR package, with extrapolation to 400,000 templates for PBMC samples and to 120,000 templates for tissue samples. Clonality was calculated as one minus Pielou's evenness. To identify tissue-enriched TCRs, differential abundance testing was run on productive amino-acid clonotypes with a minimum total count of 5 and an alpha of 0.1. The Jaccard Index and the Morisita Overlap Index were used to quantify repertoire overlap between compartments. GLIPH clustered TCR beta CDR3s with public tetramer-defined viral CDR3s; viral motifs required at least three viral sequences plus V-gene enrichment. Here the immuneACCESS table is served through TCRdb, limited to in-frame sequences with V and J called. Missing clones are a known gap in these copies; in checked studies unresolved V genes cover under half, and the rest lacks a known reason. That table supplies the V and J calls and clone size; D and trimming were determined from the DNA. The sample contains around 1,200 clones, around a quarter of them found a single time. Of the sample, roughly 15% is held by the ten largest clones.

The germline V gene (reference sequence) specifies GTSNPN as CDR1 and SVGIG as CDR2. The CDR3 holds 13 amino acids from the cysteine to the phenylalanine. Only the CDR3 portion is preserved as DNA: 39 bases, with reading frame beginning at the first base. Uninvolved adjacent lung was taken at least 2 cm from the tumor margin and confirmed free of atypia by two independent pathologists. At diagnosis, peripheral blood, uninvolved tumor-adjacent lung and tumor were collected and stored as a combination of fresh-frozen and FFPE material. The sample in question was normal lung tissue next to the tumor, obtained before any cancer treatment. The TCR originated in a woman between 35 and 75 years old with stage I squamous cell lung carcinoma. The chain is assembled from TRBV30 and TRBJ1-1, with 7 junctional bases fitting TRBD1. The CDR3 is CAWKNRGDTEAFF. The nucleotide sequence is TGTGCGTGGAAGAACAGGGGAGATACTGAAGCTTTCTTT.